This record concerns one TCR beta chain sequence. These data originate in a study of CD8 T cells in Susac syndrome. Across the study: When blood was drawn, the patients with Susac syndrome were therapy-naive, on corticosteroids, or on intravenous immunoglobulin alone.

Reverse transcription used 0.5 to 1 ug RNA and random hexamers. TCRdb re-analysed the immunoSEQ multiplex PCR reads in MiXCR, keeping a single row per CDR3 protein. The repertoire includes roughly 100,000 distinct CDR3 sequences, approximately 94% of them detected once, and roughly 0.43% sits in the top ten. This CDR3 is 15 amino acids long. V trimming: 3 bases; J trimming: 2 bases; junction bases outside the gene matches: 6. Germline V gene lookup returns CDR1 SGDLS and CDR2 YYNGEE. This clonotype was obtained from a human donor with Susac syndrome. Material: CD8+ T cells from PBMCs. This chain links TRBV9 with TRBJ2-5; 8 bases agree with TRBD1. CDR3 protein: CASSGGQGPQETQYF. The CDR3 region has the DNA TGTGCCAGCAGCGGTGGACAGGGCCCGCAAGAGACCCAGTACTTC.